The 30 T cell receptor beta chains below come from one sample, sequenced in a study of blood T cell repertoires in COVID-19. Profiled with immunoSEQ multiplex PCR; TCRdb holds only in-frame clones, not every one. This sample has around 170,000 clones, with about 80% found just once. The sample comprised peripheral blood. The origin of the receptors is a human donor in a cohort sampled during active COVID-19.

There are a few counts of this clone. The J gene is TRBJ1-6, the V gene TRBV3-1 (or the pseudogene TRBV3-2), with 9 nucleotides matching TRBD1. Trimming removed 5 bases from V and 4 bases from J; junction bases left unmatched: 9. This CDR3 is built from 17 residues. Germline V CDR1 and CDR2: LGHDT, YNNKEL (reference sequence). For the CDR3, the DNA is TGTGCCAGCAGCTTTGCCGGGACAGGGTCGTATAATTCACCCCTCCACTTT. It codes for CASSFAGTGSYNSPLHF.

This clone was observed a handful of times. This chain connects TRBV5-6 to TRBJ1-2; 7 nucleotides agree with TRBD1. CDR3 length equals 14 residues. V shed 5 bases and J 3 bases; nucleotides not matched to a gene: 7. The germline gives CDR1 SGHDT, CDR2 YYEEEE. The CDR3 protein is CASRLLDRDYGYTF. Here the CDR3 DNA reads TGTGCCAGCAGGCTCCTAGACAGGGACTATGGCTACACCTTC.

For the CDR3, the DNA is TGTGCCAGCGGGACTAGCGGGATTCTCTCCTACGAGCAGTACTTC. Translating it yields CASGTSGILSYEQYF. The gene calls are TRBV2 and TRBJ2-7; the match to TRBD2 covers 13 bases. After removal of 8 bases from V and 0 bases from J, the junction contained 4 bases not matched to a gene. There are 15 residues in the CDR3. Germline lookup yields CDR1 SNHLY and CDR2 FYNNEI.

The chain recombines TRBV28 with TRBJ2-6; D call uncertain. CDR3 length: 13 amino acids. The germline V gene has CDR1 MDHEN and CDR2 SYDVKM. The V end lost 7 bases, the J end lost 9 bases, and 13 bases lay between the germline ends. CDR3 loop: CASKQHEINVLTF. The CDR3 DNA reads as TGTGCCAGCAAACAGCATGAGATCAACGTCCTGACTTTC.

J is TRBJ2-1 and V is TRBV5-4; TRBD2 aligns across 8 bases. The trim removed 5 bases at V and 7 bases at J, leaving 5 bases unmatched. CDR1 is SGHNT and CDR2 is YYREEE in the germline V gene (reference sequence). The CDR3 is 13 residues long. The CDR3 spells CASRTGTRNEQFF. The CDR3 DNA follows: TGTGCCAGCAGGACCGGGACTAGGAATGAGCAGTTCTTC.

The genes are TRBV7-2 and TRBJ1-4; a possible D gene is TRBD1 (5 bases). CDR3 length equals 14 residues. V lost 5 bases, J lost 10 bases, and 17 bases lay in between. Germline lookup yields CDR1 SGHTA and CDR2 FQGNSA. This CDR3 is CASSPSGPIGKLFF. The CDR3 nucleotides are TGTGCCAGCAGCCCGTCAGGGCCAATTGGAAAACTGTTTTTT.

The chain joins TRBV6-5 to TRBJ2-7; 9 nucleotides align to TRBD1. The V gene end was trimmed by 7 bases and the J gene end by 2 bases; junction bases not matched to a gene: 6. Germline V lookup: CDR1 MNHEY, CDR2 SVGAGI. CDR3 size: 14 residues. The CDR3 sequence: CASNQRTGAYEQYF. The CDR3 DNA reads TGTGCCAGCAACCAGAGGACAGGGGCCTACGAGCAGTACTTC.

The V and J genes are TRBV19 and TRBJ1-2; 8 nucleotides match TRBD1. The CDR3 sequence is 14 residues long. V dropped 7 bases and J dropped 4; count of bases not matched to a gene: 8. Germline values: CDR1 LNHDA, CDR2 SQIVND (reference sequence). CDR3 sequence reads: CASTEAGTGYGYTF. The CDR3 DNA is TGTGCCAGTACCGAAGCCGGGACAGGCTATGGCTACACCTTC.

V and J are TRBV27 and TRBJ2-1, with a weak D call TRBD2 (7 bases). The CDR3 totals 15 residues. V was shortened by 2 bases and J by 4 bases, with 12 bases between the two germline ends. The V gene's germline CDR1 is MNHEY and CDR2 SMNVEV (reference sequence). Here the CDR3 reads CASSLGGGLYNEQFF. DNA for the CDR3: TGTGCCAGCAGTTTAGGGGGGGGCTTATACAATGAGCAGTTCTTC.

This clone was found once. This chain uses TRBV9 with TRBJ2-7, with 9 bases that match TRBD2. This CDR3 is 15 amino acids long. The germline gives CDR1 SGDLS, CDR2 YYNGEE. With V trimmed by 4 bases and J by 2 bases, 7 bases remained unmatched. CDR3 DNA: TGTGCCAGCAGCCCCCGGGTAGCGGGGGCCTACGAGCAGTACTTC. This encodes CASSPRVAGAYEQYF.

Comment on this clone: Other DNA sequences in the same sample also yield this CDR3. V gene TRBV12-3 or TRBV12-4 combines with J gene TRBJ2-7, with unresolved D. V shed 0 bases and J shed 2 bases, with 5 bases lying between them. The CDR3 length is 13 residues. CDR3 in DNA: TGTGCCAGCAGTTTAGCTCGTACCTACGAGCAGTACTTC. Protein: CASSLARTYEQYF.

The chain recombines TRBV4-1 with TRBJ1-2, with unresolved D. CDR1 and CDR2 (germline): MGHRA, YSYEKL. With 0 bases removed from V and 2 bases from J, the gap between germline ends came to 7 bases. CDR3 length: 14 residues. In DNA form, the CDR3 reads TGCGCCAGCAGCCAAGATCCGCGGAACTATGGCTACACCTTC. Translated: CASSQDPRNYGYTF.

The chain combines TRBV12-3 or TRBV12-4 with TRBJ2-5; D uncertain. Trimming removed 3 bases at V and 0 bases at J, with 5 bases between. This CDR3 spans 13 amino acids. CDR3 loop: CASSFADQETQYF. The CDR3 nucleotides are TGTGCCAGCAGTTTCGCAGACCAAGAGACCCAGTACTTC.

The V call is TRBV3-1 (or the pseudogene TRBV3-2), the J call TRBJ1-5; perhaps TRBD1 as D (6 bases). Germline V gene data show CDR1 as LGHDT and CDR2 as YNNKEL (reference sequence). The CDR3 extends over 15 amino acids. V was pared by 0 bases and J by 2 bases, with 8 bases between. In DNA, the CDR3 is TGTGCCAGCAGCCAAGAACCAGGGGGCAATCAGCCCCAGCATTTT. It is translated as CASSQEPGGNQPQHF.

The chain carries TRBV2 and TRBJ2-4; the match to TRBD1 covers 9 bases. Germline CDR1 reads SNHLY; CDR2 reads FYNNEI. The CDR3 loop spans 16 amino acids. V lost 4 bases and J lost 3; bases outside the gene matches: 7. DNA of the CDR3: TGTGCCAGCAGTGGGAGGACAGGGGCGGACAAAAACATTCAGTACTTC. Translated: CASSGRTGADKNIQYF.

The DNA for the CDR3 is TGTGCCAGCAGTTTGAGCGTTAACTATGGCTACACCTTC. Protein sequence: CASSLSVNYGYTF. The chain is built from TRBV28 and TRBJ1-2; D is undetermined. The CDR3 has 13 amino acids. Trimming took off 3 bases at V and 1 base at J, with 6 bases between the two ends. The germline V gene encodes CDR1 MDHEN and CDR2 SYDVKM.

The chain recombines TRBV7-9 with TRBJ1-4, with no clear D. V lost 0 bases and J 5 bases, leaving 7 bases between the germline ends. The CDR3 is 14 residues long. Germline values: CDR1 SEHNR, CDR2 FQNEAQ (reference sequence). The CDR3 loop reads CASSLAGGNEKLFF. The CDR3 bases are TGTGCCAGCAGCTTAGCCGGCGGAAATGAAAAACTGTTTTTT.

The chain joins TRBV3-1 (or the pseudogene TRBV3-2) to TRBJ1-3; D is unresolved. With 1 base removed from V and 0 bases from J, the gap between germline ends came to 4 bases. CDR1 and CDR2 (germline): LGHDT, YNNKEL (reference sequence). The CDR3 contains 14 residues. CDR3 region: CASSQVFSGNTIYF. For the CDR3, the DNA is TGTGCCAGCAGCCAAGTATTCTCTGGAAACACCATATATTTT.

V usage is TRBV11-2 and J usage is TRBJ1-6; 7 positions match TRBD1. This CDR3 has 14 residues. The J segment lost 6 bases and the V segment lost 5 bases, leaving 4 bases of the junction unmatched. In germline, CDR1 is SGHAT, CDR2 FQNNGV. The CDR3 sequence is CASSQGGGNSPLHF. DNA for the CDR3: TGTGCCAGCAGCCAGGGGGGCGGTAATTCACCCCTCCACTTT.

The genes are TRBV5-4 and TRBJ1-2, with 8 bases fitting TRBD1. The CDR3 loop spans 14 amino acids. CDR1 is SGHNT, CDR2 YYREEE, per germline (reference sequence). J gave up 4 bases and V 5 bases, and 7 bases lay outside the gene matches. The CDR3 reads CASRKPRGPYGYTF. The CDR3 DNA reads TGTGCCAGCAGGAAGCCCAGGGGGCCCTATGGCTACACCTTC.

This chain joins TRBV2 and TRBJ1-1; TRBD1 might be the D (6 bases). The germline V gene has CDR1 SNHLY and CDR2 FYNNEI. Trimming shortened V by 4 bases and J by 4 bases, and 13 bases separated the two germline ends. CDR3 length: 14 amino acids. CDR3 sequence: CASSVDRSLTEAFF. DNA for the CDR3: TGTGCCAGCAGTGTAGACAGGTCCCTCACTGAAGCTTTCTTT.

A single count supports this clone. The V gene is TRBV12-3 or TRBV12-4, the J gene TRBJ2-7; a weak D match, TRBD2 (6 bases). V lost 6 bases to trimming and J lost 4 bases, with 7 bases between them. The CDR3 totals 11 residues. CDR3: CASRGGYEQYF. The CDR3 DNA reads TGTGCCAGCAGGGGGGGATACGAGCAGTACTTC.

CDR3 sequence (DNA): TGTGCCAGCAGTTTCTCGGGCGGGGTTGCGGGGGATACGCAGTATTTT. Amino acids: CASSFSGGVAGDTQYF. The V call is TRBV28, the J call TRBJ2-3; D might be TRBD2 (6 bases). This CDR3 spans 16 amino acids. Trimming shortened V by 3 bases and J by 6 bases, and 19 bases separated the two germline ends. The germline V gene encodes CDR1 MDHEN and CDR2 SYDVKM.

V gene TRBV5-4 combines with J gene TRBJ2-5; 9 bases agree with TRBD2. The CDR3 spans 17 residues. CDR1 and CDR2 from the germline V gene are SGHNT and YYREEE (reference sequence). After removal of 0 bases from V and 4 bases from J, the junction contained 10 bases not matched to a gene. DNA of the CDR3: TGTGCCAGCAGCTTGGGGTCAGGCGGGAGGGGGGGAGAGACCCAGTACTTC. Translating gives CASSLGSGGRGGETQYF.

This chain connects TRBV11-2 to TRBJ1-3; D is unresolved. Trimming stripped 5 bases from V and 3 bases from J, with 8 bases between. The germline V gene encodes CDR1 SGHAT and CDR2 FQNNGV. CDR3 size: 13 residues. The DNA for the CDR3 is TGTGCCAGCAGCCCCATAGTTGGAAACACCATATATTTT. Amino acids: CASSPIVGNTIYF. Combining the CDR3 with reference TRBV11-2 and TRBJ1-3 gives the whole variable domain EAGVAQSPRYKIIEKRQSVAFWCNPISGHATLYWYQQILGQGPKLLIQFQNNGVVDDSQLPKDRFSAERLKGVDSTLKIQPAKLEDSAVYLCASSPIVGNTIYFGEGSWLTVV.

The J gene is TRBJ1-1, the V gene TRBV3-1 (or the pseudogene TRBV3-2); perhaps TRBD1 as D (5 bases). This CDR3 is built from 13 residues. Looked up from germline, CDR1 is LGHDT and CDR2 is YNNKEL (reference sequence). Trimming removed 3 bases from V and 4 bases from J, with 9 bases in between. Here the CDR3 DNA reads TGTGCCAGCAGCCACGGGGGGGTCACTGAAGCTTTCTTT. Protein product: CASSHGGVTEAFF.

The chain joins TRBV11-3 to TRBJ2-1, with TRBD1 as a possible D gene (6 bases). The CDR3 is made up of 16 amino acids. Germline assignment: CDR1 SGHNT and CDR2 YENEEA. Trimming left V 6 bases short and J 0 bases short, with 15 bases between. The CDR3 loop reads CASSPDRPGSYNEQFF. CDR3 in DNA: TGTGCCAGCAGTCCTGACAGGCCCGGCTCCTACAATGAGCAGTTCTTC.

The chain joins TRBV6-2 or TRBV6-3 to TRBJ2-7, with TRBD1 matching 7 bases. This CDR3 comprises 15 residues. Germline lookup yields CDR1 MNHEY and CDR2 SVGEGT. The J segment lost 2 bases and the V segment lost 5 bases, leaving 9 bases of the junction unmatched. CDR3 residues: CASSTPGQVAYEQYF. CDR3 nucleotides: TGTGCCAGCAGTACCCCTGGACAGGTCGCCTACGAGCAGTACTTC.

The J gene is TRBJ2-5, the V gene TRBV29-1; 8 nucleotides match TRBD2. The V gene's germline CDR1 is SQVTM and CDR2 ANQGSEA. J gave up 7 bases and V 3 bases, and 10 bases lay outside the gene matches. This CDR3 contains 14 residues. CDR3 sequence: CSVDGGRYYVTQYF. CDR3 coding DNA: TGCAGCGTTGATGGCGGGAGGTATTACGTGACCCAGTACTTC.

The J gene is TRBJ2-7, the V gene TRBV24-1; D possibly corresponds to TRBD1 (5 bases). The CDR3 is 16 amino acids. The germline V gene encodes CDR1 KGHDR and CDR2 SFDVKD. Between the trimmed V and J ends, which lost 12 bases and 2 bases, there was a span of 25 bases. The CDR3, as DNA: TGTGCCTCCGACTTCCAGACGGAGAAAGGGGCCTACGAGCAGTACTTC. It translates to CASDFQTEKGAYEQYF.